This T cell receptor beta chain was recovered during a study of T-cell memory formation after mild COVID-19. Study summary: Clustering of TCRs was largely donor specific. Study-wide points: Some responding clones appeared in pre-infection memory, suggesting cross-reactive memory joined. Mainly CM and EM harbored the contracting CD4+ clones; mainly EMRA harbored the CD8+ ones.

Details on this clonotype: Antigen: not known.

From 5'RACE with constant-segment primers came TCR alpha and TCR beta cDNA libraries that carried sample barcodes and UMIs. TCRdb recomputed calls from the 5' RACE reads with MiXCR, one row per CDR3 protein. The sample lists around 370,000 distinct CDR3 sequences; about 21% were seen once. The CDR3 loop spans 13 amino acids. Germline CDR1 reads LNHDA; CDR2 reads SQIVND (reference sequence). V gave up 10 bases and J gave up 7 bases, with 19 bases separating them. This chain connects TRBV19 to TRBJ1-2, with D maybe TRBD1 (5 bases). The TCR comes from an adult woman who had mild COVID-19 (a few samples of this study predate the infection). Cell type and time point are not known. Sequenced sample: PBMCs or a T cell subset sorted from them (not recorded which). The CDR3 is CATRSAGVPGYTF. CDR3 in DNA: TGTGCCACCCGCTCGGCGGGGGTCCCTGGCTACACCTTC. The full variable domain, its missing parts supplied by reference TRBV19 and TRBJ1-2, is DGGITQSPKYLFRKEGQNVTLSCEQNLNHDAMYWYRQDPGQGLRLIYYSQIVNDFQKGDIAEGYSVSREKKESFPLTVTSAQKNPTAFYLCATRSAGVPGYTFGSGTRLTVV.